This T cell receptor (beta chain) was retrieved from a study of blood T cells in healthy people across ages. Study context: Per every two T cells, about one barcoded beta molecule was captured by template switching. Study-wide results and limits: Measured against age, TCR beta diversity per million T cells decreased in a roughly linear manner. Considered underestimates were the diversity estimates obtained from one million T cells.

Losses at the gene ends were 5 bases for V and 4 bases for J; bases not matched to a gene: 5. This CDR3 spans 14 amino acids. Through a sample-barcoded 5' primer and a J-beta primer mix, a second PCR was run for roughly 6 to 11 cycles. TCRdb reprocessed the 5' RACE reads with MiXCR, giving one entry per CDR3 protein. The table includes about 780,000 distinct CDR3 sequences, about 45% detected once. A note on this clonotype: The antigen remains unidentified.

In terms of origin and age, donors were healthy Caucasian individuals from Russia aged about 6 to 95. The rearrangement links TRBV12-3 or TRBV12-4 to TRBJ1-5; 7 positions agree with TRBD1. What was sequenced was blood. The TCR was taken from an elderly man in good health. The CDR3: CASSHRGGNQPQHF. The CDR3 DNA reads TGTGCCAGCAGTCACAGGGGAGGAAATCAGCCCCAGCATTTT.